A single sample is the source of the 31 T cell receptor beta chains below, sequenced in a study of cytomegalovirus exposure and HLA in healthy donors. Assay: immunoSEQ multiplex PCR; the TCRdb copy retains only in-frame clones and omits some. The top ten clones hold roughly 1.5% of a sample with about 190,000 clones, 86% of them seen once. What was sequenced was PBMCs. The receptors come from a woman in her late teens or twenties in good health and CMV-seronegative.

Note on this clone: One junction end disagrees with the germline gene, perhaps due to a read error. This chain uses TRBV16 with TRBJ2-7; TRBD2 matches 15 bases. Germline V gene data show CDR1 as KGHSY and CDR2 as FQNENV. This CDR3 spans 17 amino acids. DNA of the CDR3: TGTGCCAGCAGCCAACCGGGGACTAGCGGGAGGACCCGGGGGAGAAGATTC. Encoded protein: CASSQPGTSGRTRGRRF.

This chain links TRBV10-3 with TRBJ2-2; D is possibly TRBD1 (6 bases). The CDR3 covers 16 residues. Germline assignment: CDR1 ENHRY and CDR2 SYGVKD. The V end was cut by 5 bases, the J end by 2 bases, with 15 bases between. The CDR3 here is CAISPIRGGNTGELFF. The CDR3 DNA sequence: TGTGCCATCAGTCCAATCAGGGGCGGAAACACCGGGGAGCTGTTTTTT.

This rearrangement joins TRBV7-6 to TRBJ2-2; TRBD2 aligns across 11 bases. There are 15 residues in the CDR3. Per germline, CDR1 SGHVS and CDR2 FNYEAQ. Trimming removed 5 bases from V and 4 bases from J; junction bases left unmatched: 3. CDR3 DNA sequence: TGTGCCAGCAGCCCCGGACTAGCGGGCACCGGGGAGCTGTTTTTT. Translated, it gives CASSPGLAGTGELFF.

This chain uses TRBV30 with TRBJ1-2; TRBD1 matches at 7 bases. CDR1 is GTSNPN and CDR2 is SVGIG in the germline V gene (reference sequence). This CDR3 is built from 13 residues. Trimming took 0 bases from V and 6 from J; bases not matched to a gene: 4. The DNA of the CDR3 is TGTGCCTGGAGTGTAGGTCAGGGGGATGGCTACACCTTC. Translated: CAWSVGQGDGYTF.

This clone was recorded a few times. CDR3 region: CASTASLGTGGEGYTF. The CDR3 coding sequence is TGCGCCAGCACCGCCAGTCTTGGGACAGGGGGCGAAGGCTACACCTTC. The chain carries TRBV10-1 and TRBJ1-2; 12 bases are shared with TRBD1. V dropped 7 bases and J dropped 8; count of bases not matched to a gene: 14. CDR1 is WNHNN and CDR2 is SYGVQD in the germline V gene (reference sequence). This CDR3 has 16 residues.

The chain links TRBV27 to TRBJ2-5; TRBD1 matches at 9 bases. Per germline, CDR1 MNHEY and CDR2 SMNVEV (reference sequence). V lost 0 bases and J lost 3; bases outside the gene matches: 5. This CDR3 region has 16 residues. DNA for the CDR3: TGTGCCAGCAGTTTATCCGCAGACAGGGGGGAAGAGACCCAGTACTTC. It translates to CASSLSADRGEETQYF.

The V gene is TRBV30, the J gene TRBJ1-2, with TRBD1 identical over 10 bases. With V trimmed by 3 bases and J by 10 bases, 11 bases remained unmatched. The CDR3 totals 14 residues. From germline, CDR1 is GTSNPN and CDR2 SVGIG (reference sequence). The CDR3 reads CAWRLNPGQGSYTF. The CDR3 region has the DNA TGTGCCTGGAGGCTAAACCCGGGACAGGGGTCCTACACCTTC.

The chain links TRBV13 to TRBJ2-1, with 13 bases fitting TRBD2. CDR3 length: 15 amino acids. V gave up 5 bases and J gave up 7 bases; unmatched junction bases: 5. Germline V gene data show CDR1 as PRHDT and CDR2 as FYEKMQ (reference sequence). The CDR3 DNA is TGTGCCAGCAGCCATCGACTAGCGGGAGGTAATGAGCAGTTCTTC. Amino acids: CASSHRLAGGNEQFF.

On this clone itself: A read error may account for a junction end that differs from germline. The chain combines TRBV9 with TRBJ2-7; TRBD1 is a possible D gene (5 bases). The CDR3 contains 15 residues. Germline CDR1 reads SGDLS; CDR2 reads YYNGEE. CDR3 sequence: CASSVGGYRSSEQYF. DNA for the CDR3: TGTGCCAGCAGCGTAGGTGGATACAGGTCCTCCGAGCAGTACTTC.

The genes are TRBV5-5 and TRBJ2-1; TRBD1 is a possible D gene (6 bases). This CDR3 is built from 15 residues. With 3 bases removed from V and 0 bases from J, the gap between germline ends came to 10 bases. Germline values: CDR1 SGHKS, CDR2 YYEKEE (reference sequence). CDR3 coding DNA: TGTGCCAGCAGCTCAGGGGTCCTCTCCTACAATGAGCAGTTCTTC. Its translation: CASSSGVLSYNEQFF.

J is TRBJ2-1 and V is TRBV4-2, with D maybe TRBD2 (5 bases). Trimming cost V 2 bases and J 8 bases, with 10 bases left between them. The CDR3 has 13 amino acids. Germline V gene data show CDR1 as LGHNA and CDR2 as YNFKEQ. CDR3 sequence: CASSQFLGDEQFF. DNA of the CDR3: TGTGCCAGCAGCCAATTCCTCGGGGATGAGCAGTTCTTC.

The chain links TRBV5-4 to TRBJ2-5, with a tentative D call TRBD2 (6 bases). CDR3 length equals 17 residues. Trimming took 2 bases from V and 0 from J, leaving 17 bases between them. The germline CDR1 and CDR2 sequences are SGHNT and YYREEE (reference sequence). This chain's CDR3 is CASSFWGESMYQETQYF. The CDR3 DNA reads as TGTGCCAGCAGCTTTTGGGGGGAGTCTATGTACCAAGAGACCCAGTACTTC.

This clone is a singleton in its sample. The CDR3 DNA reads as TGTGCCAGCAGGGACGACAGATTACAAGAGACCCAGTACTTC. It is translated as CASRDDRLQETQYF. The chain joins TRBV11-1 to TRBJ2-5; D is perhaps TRBD1 (5 bases). V shed 6 bases and J shed 2 bases, with 13 bases lying between them. The CDR3 consists of 14 residues. The germline V gene has CDR1 SGHAT and CDR2 FQDESV (reference sequence).

V usage is TRBV7-6 and J usage is TRBJ2-2, with 10 positions matching TRBD2. Germline assignment: CDR1 SGHVS and CDR2 FNYEAQ. The CDR3 is 16 residues long. The trim removed 6 bases at V and 6 bases at J, leaving 10 bases unmatched. CDR3 protein: CASSPIGTSVPGELFF. CDR3 nucleotide sequence: TGTGCCAGCAGTCCCATCGGGACTAGCGTGCCCGGGGAGCTGTTTTTT.

J is TRBJ1-5 and V is TRBV4-1; unclear D gene. The CDR3 is 16 amino acids. Trimming removed 4 bases from V and 7 bases from J, with 20 bases in between. Germline-derived CDR1 and CDR2 are MGHRA and YSYEKL. DNA for the CDR3: TGCGCCAGCAGCCGCTTAGTAGTTGGTCTCGGGCAGCCCCAGCATTTT. This sequence encodes CASSRLVVGLGQPQHF.

As to this clone: At one of its ends the junction is not consistent with the germline gene, which may arise from a read error. This chain uses TRBV2 with TRBJ2-1; 12 nucleotides line up with TRBD2. The CDR3 contains 13 residues. Per the germline V gene, CDR1 is SNHLY and CDR2 is FYNNEI. The CDR3 protein is CASSELAGGQGIF. Written as DNA, the CDR3 is TGTGCCAGCAGTGAACTAGCGGGGGGGCAGGGGATCTTC. Drawing the rest from reference TRBV2 and TRBJ2-1, the complete variable domain is EPEVTQTPSHQVTQMGQEVILRCVPISNHLYFYWYRQILGQKVEFLVSFYNNEISEKSEIFDDQFSVERPDGSNFTLKIRSTKLEDSAMYFCASSELAGGQGIFGPGTRLTVL.

The rearrangement uses TRBV9 and TRBJ2-1; perhaps TRBD2 as D (5 bases). V was clipped by 0 bases and J by 0 bases, with 13 bases between them. The CDR3 length is 17 residues. In germline, CDR1 is SGDLS, CDR2 YYNGEE. CDR3 residues: CASSVEPSGSSYNEQFF. As DNA, the CDR3 is TGTGCCAGCAGCGTAGAACCATCTGGGAGCTCCTACAATGAGCAGTTCTTC.

The V call is TRBV5-1, the J call TRBJ2-7, with D tentatively TRBD1 (6 bases). The germline V and J ends were trimmed by 2 bases and 2 bases, with 14 bases remaining between them. The CDR3 has 15 residues. Germline V gives CDR1 SGHRS, CDR2 YFSETQ. In nucleotides, the CDR3 is TGCGCCAGCAGCTTATACCAGGGGAACACCTACGAGCAGTACTTC. Translating gives CASSLYQGNTYEQYF.

The chain links TRBV7-8 to TRBJ1-1; D is perhaps TRBD1 (5 bases). V was trimmed by 0 bases and J by 3 bases, leaving 8 bases between them. The CDR3 is 14 residues long. The germline V gene encodes CDR1 SGHVS and CDR2 FQNEAQ. The CDR3 is CASSLAGVYTEAFF. In DNA, the CDR3 is TGTGCCAGCAGCTTAGCAGGGGTATACACTGAAGCTTTCTTT.

The chain carries TRBV2 and TRBJ1-4; D is perhaps TRBD1 (5 bases). Between the trimmed V and J ends, which lost 5 bases and 8 bases, there was a span of 15 bases. The CDR3 spans 14 residues. CDR1 and CDR2 (germline): SNHLY, FYNNEI. The DNA for the CDR3 is TGTGCCAGCAGTAAGGGGAGGGGACCCGAAAAACTGTTTTTT. Translated, it gives CASSKGRGPEKLFF.

In its sample, this clone was seen once. The rearrangement joins TRBV7-9 to TRBJ2-7; the match to TRBD2 covers 10 bases. Germline V lookup: CDR1 SEHNR, CDR2 FQNEAQ (reference sequence). J gave up 2 bases and V 2 bases, and 6 bases lay outside the gene matches. The CDR3 runs 16 residues. In DNA, the CDR3 is TGTGCCAGCAGCTTACCGACTAGCGGGTTTACCTACGAGCAGTACTTC. Its protein product is CASSLPTSGFTYEQYF.

The V gene is TRBV4-1, the J gene TRBJ1-6; TRBD1 matches 7 bases. CDR3 length: 16 residues. Germline CDR1 reads MGHRA; CDR2 reads YSYEKL. V trimming: 0 bases; J trimming: 5 bases; junction bases outside the gene matches: 4. The CDR3 DNA sequence: TGCGCCAGCAGCCAAGATTACAGGGGAGATAATTCACCCCTCCACTTT. Its translation is CASSQDYRGDNSPLHF.

This chain uses TRBV6-5 with TRBJ1-1, with 7 bases fitting TRBD1. The V segment lost 5 bases and the J segment 8 bases; nucleotides outside the gene matches: 5. The germline gives CDR1 MNHEY, CDR2 SVGAGI. The CDR3 covers 12 residues. The CDR3 reads CASSPRGPEAFF. The CDR3 bases are TGTGCCAGCAGTCCGAGGGGGCCGGAAGCTTTCTTT.

This sequence joins TRBV7-8 and TRBJ1-1; a possible D gene is TRBD1 (5 bases). Per germline, CDR1 SGHVS and CDR2 FQNEAQ. The CDR3 runs 14 residues. With 5 bases removed from V and 0 bases from J, the gap between germline ends came to 10 bases. Here the CDR3 DNA reads TGTGCCAGCAGCCTGGGGCTAATGAACACTGAAGCTTTCTTT. Amino acid sequence: CASSLGLMNTEAFF.

The CDR3 DNA reads as TGCGCCAGCAGCTCCTACCCCCCCTCTGGGGCCAACGTCCTGACTTTC. Translating gives CASSSYPPSGANVLTF. The J gene is TRBJ2-6, the V gene TRBV5-1; D gene unclear. Trimming removed 3 bases from V and 0 bases from J, with 10 bases in between. CDR1 is SGHRS, CDR2 YFSETQ, per germline. The CDR3 is 16 residues long.

This rearrangement joins TRBV25-1 to TRBJ1-5; a weak D match, TRBD1 (5 bases). V dropped 5 bases and J dropped 3 bases, with 17 bases sitting between them. This CDR3 contains 16 residues. CDR1 and CDR2 from the germline V gene are MGHDK and SYGVNS. CDR3 protein: CASSRGGEGFNQPQHF. CDR3 bases: TGTGCCAGCAGTCGAGGAGGGGAGGGGTTCAATCAGCCCCAGCATTTT.

The CDR3 nucleotides are TGTGCCAGCAGGACCCGGGGGGCCCTCACAGATACGCAGTATTTT. Translated, it gives CASRTRGALTDTQYF. V gene TRBV9 combines with J gene TRBJ2-3; tentative D call: TRBD2 (7 bases). V lost 5 bases and J lost 2, with 15 bases in between. Germline V gives CDR1 SGDLS, CDR2 YYNGEE. This CDR3 comprises 15 residues.

The DNA of the CDR3 is TGTGCCAGCATCCTGGGGGACTTAAGCACAGATACGCAGTATTTT. Amino acid sequence: CASILGDLSTDTQYF. This chain links TRBV28 with TRBJ2-3, with D maybe TRBD2 (6 bases). Trimming stripped 7 bases from V and 0 bases from J, with 14 bases between. CDR1 is MDHEN, CDR2 SYDVKM, per germline. This CDR3 has 15 amino acids.

The chain employs TRBV5-6 and TRBJ1-2, with 12 bases lining up with TRBD1. The CDR3 runs 19 residues. J lost 3 bases, V lost 0 bases, and 12 bases had no gene match. Germline CDR1 SGHDT, CDR2 YYEEEE. CDR3 loop: CASSLDFLGTGGEDYGYTF. The CDR3 bases are TGTGCCAGCAGCTTGGATTTTCTAGGGACAGGGGGCGAAGACTATGGCTACACCTTC.

The J gene is TRBJ1-1, the V gene TRBV7-9; 9 bases map to TRBD1. Germline V lookup: CDR1 SEHNR, CDR2 FQNEAQ (reference sequence). There are 14 residues in the CDR3. V trimming: 5 bases; J trimming: 1 base; junction bases outside the gene matches: 2. CDR3 amino acids: CASSVQGANTEAFF. The CDR3 DNA follows: TGTGCCAGCAGCGTACAGGGGGCGAACACTGAAGCTTTCTTT.

The chain couples TRBV12-5 to TRBJ1-2, with TRBD1 identical over 10 bases. The trim removed 2 bases at V and 2 bases at J, leaving 17 bases unmatched. This CDR3 contains 20 residues. From germline, CDR1 is LGHNT and CDR2 FRNRAP. The CDR3 nucleotides read TGTGCTAGTGGTTTGAACACAAAGGAGACAGGGGGCGGCATAAACTATGGCTACACCTTC. Protein product: CASGLNTKETGGGINYGYTF.